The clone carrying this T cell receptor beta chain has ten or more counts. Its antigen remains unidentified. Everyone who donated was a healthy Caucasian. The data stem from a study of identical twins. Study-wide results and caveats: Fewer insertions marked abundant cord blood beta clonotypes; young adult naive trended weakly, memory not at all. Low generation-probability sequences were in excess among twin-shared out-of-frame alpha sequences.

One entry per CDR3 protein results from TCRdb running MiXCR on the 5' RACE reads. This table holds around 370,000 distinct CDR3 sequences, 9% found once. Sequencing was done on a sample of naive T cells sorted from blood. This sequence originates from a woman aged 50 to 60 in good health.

The CDR3 protein is CASSVTGTSGYEQYF. CDR3 DNA: TGCGCCAGCAGCGTAACCGGGACTAGCGGTTACGAGCAGTACTTC. The chain employs TRBV5-1 and TRBJ2-7; TRBD2 agrees at 11 bases. V shed 4 bases, J shed 4 bases, and the junction held 7 bases outside the gene matches. This CDR3 is built from 15 residues. The germline gives CDR1 SGHRS, CDR2 YFSETQ. The full variable domain, its missing parts supplied by reference TRBV5-1 and TRBJ2-7, is KAGVTQTPRYLIKTRGQQVTLSCSPISGHRSVSWYQQTPGQGLQFLFEYFSETQRNKGNFPGRFSGRQFSNSRSEMNVSTLELGDSALYLCASSVTGTSGYEQYFGPGTRLTVT.